These 20 T cell receptor beta chains were sequenced from one sample in a study of Graves' ophthalmopathy and Graves' hyperthyroidism. The authors amplified TCR beta CDR3 regions from RNA transcripts. A first-round RT-PCR used HTBI primers, followed by a second-round multiplex PCR. TCRdb re-called the multiplex PCR reads through MiXCR, storing one row per CDR3 protein. The profile shows roughly 1.1 million distinct CDR3 sequences, 35% to 40% of them singletons. Sequencing used peripheral blood or thyroid tissue (not recorded which). The source of these receptors is an adult man with Graves' hyperthyroidism.

In this sample, this clonotype turned up many times. The chain employs TRBV5-1 and TRBJ1-2, with D perhaps TRBD1 (5 bases). The ends were cut back, 3 bases at V and 2 bases at J, with 11 bases in the middle. Germline CDR1 is SGHRS and CDR2 is YFSETQ. There are 14 residues in the CDR3. The CDR3 DNA sequence: TGCGCCAGCAGCTCGAGGGGCTCGAACTATGGCTACACCTTC. Its protein is CASSSRGSNYGYTF.

Concerning this clonotype: This may be a read error, as it is one base from a much larger clone. This chain joins TRBV10-2 and TRBJ1-1; D unresolved. The CDR3 is 15 residues long. CDR1 and CDR2 (germline): WSHSY, SAAADI. V was shortened by 10 bases and J by 1 base, with 19 bases between the two germline ends. The CDR3 spells CANSHGPVGNTEAFF. Here the CDR3 DNA reads TGCGCCAACAGCCACGGACCGGTGGGGAACACTGAAGCTTTCTTT.

This clonotype was detected ten times or more. The V call is TRBV29-1, the J call TRBJ2-2; 9 bases map to TRBD1. The CDR3 is made up of 19 amino acids. The V segment lost 4 bases and the J segment 2 bases; nucleotides outside the gene matches: 17. Germline V gene lookup returns CDR1 SQVTM and CDR2 ANQGSEA. The DNA of the CDR3 is TGCAGCGTTGCTGGGGACAGGGTTATGGCCATCCCCAACACCGGGGAGCTGTTTTTT. Translating it yields CSVAGDRVMAIPNTGELFF.

This chain connects TRBV3-1 to TRBJ1-1; D gene unclear. V lost 4 bases and J 8 bases, leaving 14 bases between the germline ends. Germline values: CDR1 LGHDT, CDR2 YNNKEL (reference sequence). The CDR3 loop spans 13 amino acids. The CDR3 reads CASSRQLSGEAFF. CDR3 DNA sequence: TGTGCCAGCAGCCGCCAGCTATCTGGGGAAGCTTTCTTT.

The V and J genes are TRBV20-1 and TRBJ1-2; 8 bases align to TRBD1. Germline CDR1 is DFQATT and CDR2 is SNEGSKA (reference sequence). This CDR3 has 13 amino acids. J was trimmed by 2 bases and V by 2 bases; bases with no gene match: 1. CDR3 nucleotides: TGCAGTGCTAGAAGGGACAGGAACTATGGCTACACCTTC. Its translation is CSARRDRNYGYTF.

The chain couples TRBV20-1 to TRBJ2-3, with TRBD2 matching over 10 bases. The V gene's germline CDR1 is DFQATT and CDR2 SNEGSKA (reference sequence). This CDR3 has 14 amino acids. After removal of 3 bases from V and 4 bases from J, the junction contained 4 bases not matched to a gene. The CDR3: CSASQLAGADTQYF. The CDR3 region has the DNA TGCAGTGCTAGTCAGCTAGCGGGAGCAGATACGCAGTATTTT.

In this sample, this clonotype turned up many times. The V call is TRBV9, the J call TRBJ1-6; D unresolved. The V gene's germline CDR1 is SGDLS and CDR2 YYNGEE. The CDR3 is 14 amino acids. V was pared by 0 bases and J by 10 bases, with 11 bases between. The CDR3 is CASSVGPSGSPLHF. CDR3 sequence (DNA): TGTGCCAGCAGCGTAGGACCATCGGGATCACCCCTCCACTTT.

Comments on this clonotype: A much bigger clone sits one base away, suggesting this may be a read error. The conserved phenylalanine or tryptophan is not found at the CDR3 terminus, so this likely reflects a read error. The chain joins TRBV13 to TRBJ1-2; D call uncertain. Germline V CDR1 and CDR2: PRHDT, FYEKMQ (reference sequence). There are 15 residues in the CDR3. The germline V and J ends were trimmed by 3 bases and 0 bases, with 11 bases remaining between them. The CDR3: CASSFVSSTNYGYTL. The CDR3 DNA follows: TGTGCCAGCAGCTTCGTATCCTCCACTAACTATGGCTACACCCTC.

The table lists this clonotype with a few counts. CDR3 region: CASSYSLSGDTEAFF. The CDR3 nucleotides are TGTGCCAGCAGTTACTCTCTTTCGGGGGACACTGAAGCTTTCTTT. This sequence joins TRBV6-5 and TRBJ1-1; possible D gene TRBD1, 5 bases. The V end was cut by 0 bases, the J end by 3 bases, with 11 bases between. This CDR3 contains 15 residues. Germline values: CDR1 MNHEY, CDR2 SVGAGI.

This rearrangement joins TRBV10-3 to TRBJ1-4; no definite D call. Between the trimmed V and J ends, which lost 6 bases and 8 bases, there was a span of 7 bases. Germline-derived CDR1 and CDR2 are ENHRY and SYGVKD. This CDR3 comprises 11 residues. CDR3 DNA sequence: TGTGCCATCAGGGCGGGGGAAAAACTGTTTTTT. It translates to CAIRAGEKLFF.

This clonotype was recorded at least ten times. The rearrangement links TRBV2 to TRBJ1-4; D is ambiguous. CDR3 length: 12 amino acids. Trimming took off 8 bases at V and 8 bases at J, with 12 bases between the two ends. Germline loops: CDR1 SNHLY, CDR2 FYNNEI. The chain's CDR3 is CASLRGGEKLFF. The CDR3 nucleotides are TGTGCCAGCTTGCGGGGTGGAGAAAAACTGTTTTTT.

This chain uses TRBV9 with TRBJ2-2; TRBD2 matches at 12 bases. CDR3 size: 16 residues. Trimming cost V 2 bases and J 3 bases; bases outside gene matches: 2. CDR1 and CDR2 from the germline V gene are SGDLS and YYNGEE. The CDR3 loop reads CASSVRLAGDTGELFF. The CDR3 DNA is TGTGCCAGCAGCGTGAGACTAGCGGGAGACACCGGGGAGCTGTTTTTT.

The sample holds many counts of this clonotype. The gene calls are TRBV19 and TRBJ1-2, with D possibly TRBD1 on 5 matching bases. CDR1 and CDR2 (germline): LNHDA, SQIVND (reference sequence). V was cut by 7 bases and J by 4 bases, with 13 bases left in between. This CDR3 comprises 13 residues. CDR3 amino acids: CASKTDASYGYTF. CDR3 sequence (DNA): TGTGCCAGTAAGACAGACGCTAGCTATGGCTACACCTTC.

About this clonotype: Being one base from a much bigger clone, this may be a read error. The chain couples TRBV10-3 to TRBJ2-2; weak D call: TRBD1 (6 bases). With 4 bases removed from V and 6 bases from J, the gap between germline ends came to 15 bases. The CDR3 runs 15 residues. Germline CDR1 ENHRY, CDR2 SYGVKD. CDR3 sequence (DNA): TGTGCCATCAGTGCTGAGGGGGTCCAGCCCGGGGAGCTGTTTTTT. Translated, it gives CAISAEGVQPGELFF.

This clonotype was seen a handful of times. CDR3 in DNA: TGTGCCAGCAGCGTAACGGGACTAAGCTCCTACGAGCAGTACTTC. Residues: CASSVTGLSSYEQYF. This chain connects TRBV9 to TRBJ2-7, with 7 bases that match TRBD2. The CDR3 sequence is 15 residues long. Trimming at V came to 1 base and at J to 0 bases, leaving 4 bases not matched to a gene. Germline CDR1 reads SGDLS; CDR2 reads YYNGEE. Based on the CDR3 plus reference TRBV9 and TRBJ2-7, the full variable domain is DSGVTQTPKHLITATGQRVTLRCSPRSGDLSVYWYQQSLDQGLQFLIQYYNGEERAKGNILERFSAQQFPDLHSELNLSSLELGDSALYFCASSVTGLSSYEQYFGPGTRLTVT.

This clonotype was seen repeatedly, ten times or more. V usage is TRBV6-5 and J usage is TRBJ1-2; 8 bases agree with TRBD1. The CDR3 has 15 residues. Per germline, CDR1 MNHEY and CDR2 SVGAGI. Trimming took 11 bases from V and 4 from J; bases not matched to a gene: 15. The CDR3 DNA follows: TGTGCCGCCCGAAAACAGGGGGGATCAAGCTATGGCTACACCTTC. It encodes CAARKQGGSSYGYTF.

Note on this clonotype: An end of the junction does not agree with germline; a read error may underlie this. V usage is TRBV10-2 and J usage is TRBJ2-6; D ambiguous. This CDR3 comprises 16 residues. The germline gives CDR1 WSHSY, CDR2 SAAADI. Written as DNA, the CDR3 is TGTGCCAGCAGTTACTCGGTAGGATCAGGGGCCAACGTCCTGACTTTC. The encoded protein is CASSYSVGSGANVLTF.

This clonotype was observed many times. The chain recombines TRBV19 with TRBJ1-5, with D maybe TRBD1 (5 bases). Germline V lookup: CDR1 LNHDA, CDR2 SQIVND (reference sequence). The CDR3 covers 14 residues. Trimming shortened V by 7 bases and J by 5 bases, and 15 bases separated the two germline ends. The DNA for the CDR3 is TGTGCCAGTAAGGAGGGACGGGCGGATCAGCCCCAGCATTTT. Residues: CASKEGRADQPQHF.

As to this clonotype: The CDR3 carries no conserved terminal phenylalanine or tryptophan, so it likely arises from a read error. This rearrangement joins TRBV7-3 to TRBJ2-7; TRBD1 aligns across 10 bases. The junction had 5 bases not matched to a gene; V was cut back by 4 bases and J by 2 bases. CDR3 size: 15 residues. The germline V gene has CDR1 SGHTA and CDR2 FQGTGA. The CDR3: CASSSTGQGTYEQYS. Here the CDR3 DNA reads TGTGCCAGCAGCTCTACGGGACAGGGGACCTACGAGCAGTACTCC.

This clonotype was counted between two and nine times. The chain has TRBV4-1 and TRBJ1-3; D not resolved. This CDR3 region has 15 residues. Between the trimmed V and J ends, which lost 1 base and 0 bases, there was a span of 7 bases. From germline, CDR1 is MGHRA and CDR2 YSYEKL. The CDR3 coding sequence is TGCGCCAGCAGCCAAGGCGAGAGCTCTGGAAACACCATATATTTT. It yields the protein CASSQGESSGNTIYF.